This T cell receptor (beta chain) was found in a study of blood T cell repertoires in COVID-19. Study in general: COVID-19 samples collected from the United States, Italy and Spain covered acute and convalescent phases. PBMCs, B-cell-depleted T cells, or T cells were the source of the cDNA or gDNA that made up the material.

Germline V gene sequence: CDR1 LGHDT, CDR2 YNNKEL (reference sequence). Deletions cut 1 base from V and 0 bases from J, with 15 bases between. The CDR3 loop spans 17 amino acids. This clone came up a few times. Authors' analysis steps: Reference gene primers were amplified, and this amplification served to estimate nucleated cell counts. Sequencing was performed with immunoSEQ multiplex PCR; in TCRdb, only in-frame clones are kept and a portion is missing. The V and J calls and the clone size are those of that table, but D and trimming were determined from the DNA. The sample has some 150,000 clones, about four fifths seen once; the top ten hold 4.5% to 6%.

This clonotype was sampled from a human donor in a cohort sampled during active COVID-19. Material for sequencing was peripheral blood. The J gene is TRBJ1-2, the V gene TRBV3-1 (or the pseudogene TRBV3-2); tentatively, D is TRBD1 (5 bases). CDR3 sequence (DNA): TGTGCCAGCAGCCAAGTTGGCGGAGGGGCTCCTAACTATGGCTACACCTTC. This codes for CASSQVGGGAPNYGYTF.